The 21 T cell receptor beta chains below come from one sample, sequenced in a study of cytomegalovirus exposure and HLA in healthy donors (dated by TCRdb to 2017 to 2019). Libraries were prepared through the immunoSEQ multiplex PCR assay. The multiplex PCR relied on a mix of 60 forward primers for TCR Vbeta segments and 13 reverse primers for TCR Jbeta segments. TCRdb provides this immuneACCESS table in a form limited to in-frame rearrangements. Some clones are lacking; in checked studies, under half of them reflect an unresolved V gene, and why the rest are absent is not known. The sample table holds over 100,000 clones, of which 70% to 80% were seen once. In total, the top ten clones hold less than 3.5% of the sample. Sample: PBMCs. All receptors derive from a female donor in good health and CMV-seronegative.

As for this clone: One end of the junction fails to match germline, which may point to a read error. The chain combines TRBV7-2 with TRBJ2-5; TRBD2 aligns across 10 bases. CDR1 is SGHTA, CDR2 FQGNSA, per germline. The CDR3 length is 14 residues. CDR3 sequence reads: CASSIAGGQETQYF. Here the CDR3 DNA reads TGTGCCAGCAGCATAGCGGGGGGACAAGAGACCCAGTACTTC.

The chain combines TRBV15 with TRBJ2-2; D is ambiguous. Germline V gene lookup returns CDR1 LNHNV and CDR2 YYDKDF (reference sequence). V was trimmed by 3 bases and J by 6 bases, leaving 8 bases between them. The CDR3 loop spans 13 amino acids. CDR3 residues: CATSSLLSGELFF. The CDR3 nucleotides read TGTGCCACCAGCAGCCTTCTATCCGGGGAGCTGTTTTTT.

The V gene is TRBV2, the J gene TRBJ1-5; no reliable D call. Germline values: CDR1 SNHLY, CDR2 FYNNEI. With 5 bases removed from V and 10 bases from J, the gap between germline ends came to 18 bases. The CDR3 length is 14 residues. This CDR3 is CASSQEVAIPPQHF. Here the CDR3 DNA reads TGTGCCAGCAGTCAGGAGGTGGCAATCCCACCCCAGCATTTT.

V gene TRBV5-4 combines with J gene TRBJ2-3; TRBD2 matches 12 bases. Trimming removed 4 bases from V and 1 base from J; junction bases left unmatched: 4. CDR1 is SGHNT and CDR2 is YYREEE in the germline V gene (reference sequence). The CDR3 consists of 16 residues. CDR3 region: CASSPRLAGGTDTQYF. The CDR3 nucleotides are TGTGCCAGCAGCCCTCGACTAGCGGGGGGCACAGATACGCAGTATTTT.

Regarding this clone: Its ends do not fully match the called genes, so a read error is possible. This chain uses TRBV2 with TRBJ2-2; 9 bases line up with TRBD1. Germline V gives CDR1 SNHLY, CDR2 FYNNEI. The CDR3 loop spans 15 amino acids. In DNA, the CDR3 is TGTGCCAGCAGGGTACAGGGGGCGAACAGCGGGGAGCTGTTTTTT. Translation gives CASRVQGANSGELFF.

CDR3 nucleotides: TGTGCCAGCAGCCCGGGAAGTTCACCCCTCCACTTT. As protein: CASSPGSSPLHF. The genes are TRBV5-4 and TRBJ1-6; no definite D call. The CDR3 length is 12 residues. Trimming shortened V by 4 bases and J by 9 bases, and 8 bases separated the two germline ends. Germline V lookup: CDR1 SGHNT, CDR2 YYREEE (reference sequence).

The chain has TRBV9 and TRBJ2-5, with 8 bases identical to TRBD1. V gave up 4 bases and J gave up 5 bases; unmatched junction bases: 10. This CDR3 region has 15 residues. Germline loops: CDR1 SGDLS, CDR2 YYNGEE. The CDR3 protein is CASSSGQVKLETQYF. The CDR3 DNA follows: TGTGCCAGCAGCTCGGGACAGGTCAAGTTGGAGACCCAGTACTTC.

The V and J genes are TRBV6-5 and TRBJ2-1, with 10 nucleotides matching TRBD2. Looked up from germline, CDR1 is MNHEY and CDR2 is SVGAGI. The V gene end was trimmed by 6 bases and the J gene end by 8 bases; junction bases not matched to a gene: 10. The CDR3 length is 15 residues. The CDR3 region has the DNA TGTGCCAGCAGGCCCCGAGCGGGGGGGTCTCATGAGCAGTTCTTC. Its translation: CASRPRAGGSHEQFF.

Only a few counts were recorded for this clone. The chain couples TRBV23-1 to TRBJ1-2; D is possibly TRBD1 (5 bases). TRBV23-1 is an ORF for which the function is uncertain. This CDR3 is 15 amino acids long. V lost 0 bases to trimming and J lost 1 base, with 9 bases between them. In DNA, the CDR3 is TGCGCCAGCAGTCAATCTGTGACAGATAACTATGGCTACACCTTC. The encoded protein is CASSQSVTDNYGYTF.

CDR3 protein: CASREPTSGGIGELFF. As DNA, the CDR3 is TGTGCCAGCAGGGAACCGACTAGCGGGGGGATCGGGGAGCTGTTTTTT. The V gene is TRBV2, the J gene TRBJ2-2; 13 bases match TRBD2. The CDR3 extends over 16 amino acids. The germline CDR1 and CDR2 sequences are SNHLY and FYNNEI. The ends lost 6 bases at V and 7 bases at J; junction bases unmatched: 8.

This chain links TRBV4-3 with TRBJ2-1, with 8 bases that match TRBD2. Losses at the gene ends were 1 base for V and 4 bases for J; bases not matched to a gene: 12. The CDR3 spans 18 residues. CDR1 and CDR2 from the germline V gene are LGHNA and YSLEER. The CDR3 is CASSQGAAAGGAYNEQFF. Here the CDR3 DNA reads TGCGCCAGCAGCCAAGGTGCTGCTGCGGGGGGTGCTTACAATGAGCAGTTCTTC.

The chain links TRBV11-1 to TRBJ2-3; D not certain. Germline CDR1 reads SGHAT; CDR2 reads FQDESV (reference sequence). CDR3 length: 13 residues. V shed 1 base and J shed 4 bases, with 6 bases lying between them. CDR3 sequence (DNA): TGTGCCAGCAGCTTAGAAGCGCCAGATACGCAGTATTTT. It yields the protein CASSLEAPDTQYF.

The genes are TRBV18 and TRBJ2-1, with 7 bases fitting TRBD2. Germline trimming cut 4 bases from V and 7 bases from J; bases unmatched to any gene: 13. CDR3 length: 16 residues. Germline V gene sequence: CDR1 KGHSH, CDR2 LQKENI. CDR3 amino acids: CASSQSQLAGGNEQFF. CDR3 sequence (DNA): TGTGCCAGCTCACAATCCCAACTCGCCGGGGGGAATGAGCAGTTCTTC. Full variable domain (rest looked up from reference TRBV18 and TRBJ2-1): NAGVMQNPRHLVRRRGQEARLRCSPMKGHSHVYWYRQLPEEGLKFMVYLQKENIIDESGMPKERFSAEFPKEGPSILRIQQVVRGDSAAYFCASSQSQLAGGNEQFFGPGTRLTVL.

The V call is TRBV7-9, the J call TRBJ2-5; 12 nucleotides align to TRBD2. Germline-derived CDR1 and CDR2 are SEHNR and FQNEAQ (reference sequence). This CDR3 is 15 amino acids long. V lost 4 bases, J lost 3 bases, and 3 bases stayed unmatched. The CDR3 loop is CASSSTSGGEETQYF. CDR3 bases: TGTGCCAGCAGCTCGACTAGCGGGGGAGAAGAGACCCAGTACTTC.

The chain carries TRBV13 and TRBJ1-1; 7 nucleotides align to TRBD1. Germline V gene sequence: CDR1 PRHDT, CDR2 FYEKMQ (reference sequence). With V trimmed by 5 bases and J by 11 bases, 11 bases remained unmatched. This CDR3 contains 13 residues. Here the CDR3 reads CASSPPLGGEAFF. As DNA, the CDR3 is TGTGCCAGCAGCCCTCCCCTAGGGGGCGAGGCTTTCTTT.

The gene calls are TRBV19 and TRBJ2-2; tentatively, D is TRBD2 (5 bases). The V end was cut by 4 bases, the J end by 1 base, with 13 bases between. The CDR3 covers 16 residues. Looked up from germline, CDR1 is LNHDA and CDR2 is SQIVND (reference sequence). For the CDR3, the DNA is TGTGCCAGTAGTAGCGGGCCCCCGGGGAACACCGGGGAGCTGTTTTTT. The encoded protein is CASSSGPPGNTGELFF.

Here the CDR3 DNA reads TGTGCCAGTAGTATTGGGGACAGGACAAATTCACCCCTCCACTTT. As protein: CASSIGDRTNSPLHF. V usage is TRBV19 and J usage is TRBJ1-6, with 8 nucleotides matching TRBD1. The V segment lost 3 bases and the J segment 7 bases; nucleotides outside the gene matches: 5. Germline lookup yields CDR1 LNHDA and CDR2 SQIVND (reference sequence). The CDR3 sequence is 15 residues long. Full variable domain (remainder filled in from reference TRBV19 and TRBJ1-6): DGGITQSPKYLFRKEGQNVTLSCEQNLNHDAMYWYRQDPGQGLRLIYYSQIVNDFQKGDIAEGYSVSREKKESFPLTVTSAQKNPTAFYLCASSIGDRTNSPLHFGNGTRLTVT.

The count of this clone is one. The chain links TRBV29-1 to TRBJ2-3, with 7 positions matching TRBD2. This CDR3 is built from 14 residues. The V gene's germline CDR1 is SQVTM and CDR2 ANQGSEA. The V segment lost 3 bases and the J segment 3 bases; nucleotides outside the gene matches: 6. The CDR3 DNA is TGCAGCGTTGATAGGCGGGGGAGTACAGATACGCAGTATTTT. Amino acids: CSVDRRGSTDTQYF.

The chain joins TRBV4-1 to TRBJ2-3, with TRBD2 matching over 12 bases. The CDR3 runs to 16 residues. Germline values: CDR1 MGHRA, CDR2 YSYEKL. Trimming took 1 base from V and 5 from J; bases not matched to a gene: 4. The DNA for the CDR3 is TGCGCCAGCAGCCAAGGTCTAGCGGGGGGGATAGATACGCAGTATTTT. Protein: CASSQGLAGGIDTQYF.

This rearrangement joins TRBV28 to TRBJ1-2; maybe TRBD1 (6 bases). V shed 8 bases and J shed 4 bases, with 11 bases lying between them. The length of the CDR3 is 12 residues. Germline CDR1 MDHEN, CDR2 SYDVKM. CDR3 sequence (DNA): TGTGCCAGCTCGAGGGGGGGCTATGGCTACACCTTC. As protein: CASSRGGYGYTF.

The table lists this clone with a few counts. V and J are TRBV5-6 and TRBJ1-6; tentatively, D is TRBD1 (6 bases). Germline CDR1 and CDR2: SGHDT and YYEEEE. V was clipped by 5 bases and J by 2 bases, with 11 bases between them. The CDR3 extends over 15 amino acids. The CDR3 reads CASRPTGTYNSPLHF. The CDR3 DNA follows: TGTGCCAGCAGACCTACAGGGACCTATAATTCACCCCTCCACTTT.